This T cell receptor (beta chain) was recorded in a study of molecular identifiers for immune sequencing clone quantification. The CDR3 runs 15 residues. The germline CDR1 and CDR2 sequences are SGHTS and YDEGEE. Trimming stripped 0 bases from V and 6 bases from J, with 14 bases between. Study observations and caveats: In naive cells, under 1% of molecules belonged to clones above 20 RNA copies, against over 99% in effector cells. For highly expanded clones, sizes could be underestimated when identical TCR molecules share a barcode.

This clonotype was detected ten times or more. Its target is not known. The authors gated naive CD8 T cells as CD8+CD4-CCR7+CD45RA+ for sorting. Using its own MiXCR run on the PCR reads, TCRdb lists one record per CDR3 protein. The sample consists of hundreds of thousands of distinct CDR3 sequences, roughly 21% of them appearing once. Sequenced sample: naive CD8+ T cells from blood, with Jurkat cell RNA spiked in. Subset defined: FACS-sorted CD8+CD4-CCR7+CD45RA+ naive T cells. This receptor was obtained from a human donor in good health. Some libraries in this study had Jurkat cell RNA spiked in. The genes are TRBV5-8 and TRBJ2-3; D remains ambiguous. The CDR3 DNA reads TGTGCCAGCAGCTTGGTGGCAGGAGCAATTGATACGCAGTATTTT. Its translation: CASSLVAGAIDTQYF.